The T cell receptor beta chain described here comes from a study of cytomegalovirus exposure and HLA in healthy donors. Generated by immunoSEQ multiplex PCR, the TCRdb table keeps only in-frame clones and is missing some. The table includes 190,000 or so clones, roughly 84% detected once. Study findings and constraints: In vitro work confirmed that a few CMV-associated chains recognize CMV antigens.

On this clone: Its antigen is as yet unknown.

This CDR3 has 19 residues. Germline CDR1 MGHRA, CDR2 YSYEKL. Losses at the gene ends were 0 bases for V and 2 bases for J; bases not matched to a gene: 12. The receptor was derived from a woman under 40 in good health and CMV-seropositive. The V and J genes are TRBV4-1 and TRBJ2-2; 7 bases are shared with TRBD2. Sequencing input: PBMCs. The CDR3 sequence is CASSQDLFAGDLNTGELFF. The DNA for the CDR3 is TGCGCCAGCAGCCAAGATCTGTTTGCGGGAGATCTTAACACCGGGGAGCTGTTTTTT.